These 2 T cell receptor beta chains share one sample of origin, sequenced in a study of T-cell reconstitution after alpha-beta-depleted transplantation in children. TCRbeta library preparation incorporated unique molecular identifiers. TCRdb passed the PCR reads through MiXCR, listing each CDR3 protein once. The table records some 200,000 distinct CDR3 sequences, 14% to 15% of them present only once. The sample was PBMCs from the stem cell graft donor, taken from the stem cell graft. Every receptor here comes from a human donor who donated a stem cell graft to a child with acute lymphoblastic leukemia.

This clonotype has ten or more counts. The CDR3 DNA reads TGTGCCAGCGGACTCATTACTACAGTGGGCTACGAGCAGTACTTC. This gives the protein CASGLITTVGYEQYF. The chain uses TRBV27 and TRBJ2-7; D perhaps matches TRBD2 (5 bases). The CDR3 covers 15 residues. V shed 8 bases and J shed 3 bases, with 20 bases lying between them. Germline CDR1 is MNHEY and CDR2 is SMNVEV (reference sequence).

In this sample, this clonotype turned up a few times. The rearrangement joins TRBV29-1 to TRBJ2-7, with D hard to call. CDR3 length: 13 residues. V was clipped by 5 bases and J by 0 bases, with 11 bases between them. Per the germline V gene, CDR1 is SQVTM and CDR2 is ANQGSEA. The CDR3 region has the DNA TGCAGCGTTATCGGACCGTTCTCCTACGAGCAGTACTTC. Translated: CSVIGPFSYEQYF.